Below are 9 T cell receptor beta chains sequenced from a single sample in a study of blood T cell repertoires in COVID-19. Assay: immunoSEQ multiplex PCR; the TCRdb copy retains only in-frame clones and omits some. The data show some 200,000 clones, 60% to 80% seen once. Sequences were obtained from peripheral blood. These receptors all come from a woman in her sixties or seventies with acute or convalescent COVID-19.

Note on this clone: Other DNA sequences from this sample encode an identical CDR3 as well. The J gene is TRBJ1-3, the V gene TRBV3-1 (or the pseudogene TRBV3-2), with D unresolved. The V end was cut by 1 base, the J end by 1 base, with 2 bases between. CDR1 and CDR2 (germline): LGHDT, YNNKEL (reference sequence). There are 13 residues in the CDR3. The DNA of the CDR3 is TGTGCCAGCAGCCAAGCATCTGGAAACACCATATATTTT. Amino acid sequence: CASSQASGNTIYF.

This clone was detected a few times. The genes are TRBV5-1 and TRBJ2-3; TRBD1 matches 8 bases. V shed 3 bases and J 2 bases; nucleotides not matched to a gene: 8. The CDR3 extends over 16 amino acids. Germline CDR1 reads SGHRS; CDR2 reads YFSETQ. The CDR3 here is CASSSGGAGVTDTQYF. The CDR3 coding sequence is TGCGCCAGCAGCTCAGGGGGCGCAGGGGTCACAGATACGCAGTATTTT. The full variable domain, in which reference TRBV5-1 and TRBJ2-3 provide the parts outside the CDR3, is KAGVTQTPRYLIKTRGQQVTLSCSPISGHRSVSWYQQTPGQGLQFLFEYFSETQRNKGNFPGRFSGRQFSNSRSEMNVSTLELGDSALYLCASSSGGAGVTDTQYFGPGTRLTVL.

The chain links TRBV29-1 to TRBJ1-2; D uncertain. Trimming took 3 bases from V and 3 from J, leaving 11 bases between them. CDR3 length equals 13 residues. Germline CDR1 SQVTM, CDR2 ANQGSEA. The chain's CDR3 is CSVEDPGDYGYTF. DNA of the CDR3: TGCAGCGTTGAGGACCCCGGGGACTATGGCTACACCTTC.

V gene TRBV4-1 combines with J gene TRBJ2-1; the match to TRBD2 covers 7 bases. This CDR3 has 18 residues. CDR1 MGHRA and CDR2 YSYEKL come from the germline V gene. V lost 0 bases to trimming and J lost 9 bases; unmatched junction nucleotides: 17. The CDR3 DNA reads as TGCGCCAGCAGCCAAGATCATAGGGCGGGAGTAGCGAGCAGTGAGCAGTTCTTC. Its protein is CASSQDHRAGVASSEQFF.

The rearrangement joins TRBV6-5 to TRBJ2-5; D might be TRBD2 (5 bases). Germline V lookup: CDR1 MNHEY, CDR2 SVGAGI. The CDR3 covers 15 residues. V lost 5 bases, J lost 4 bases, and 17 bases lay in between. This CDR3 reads CASSPAGLPSETQYF. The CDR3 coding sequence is TGTGCCAGCAGTCCCGCGGGCCTACCCTCAGAGACCCAGTACTTC.

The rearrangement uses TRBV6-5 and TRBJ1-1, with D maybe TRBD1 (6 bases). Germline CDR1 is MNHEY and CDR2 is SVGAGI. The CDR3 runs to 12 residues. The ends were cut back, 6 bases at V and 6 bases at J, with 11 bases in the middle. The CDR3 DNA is TGTGCCAGCAGCTCCTACAGGGCTGAAGCTTTCTTT. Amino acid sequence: CASSSYRAEAFF.

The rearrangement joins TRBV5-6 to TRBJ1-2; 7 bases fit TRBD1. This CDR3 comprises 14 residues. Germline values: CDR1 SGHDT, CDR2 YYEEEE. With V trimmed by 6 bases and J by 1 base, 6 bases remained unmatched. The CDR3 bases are TGTGCCAGCACCAAAGACAGGGATAACTATGGCTACACCTTC. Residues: CASTKDRDNYGYTF.

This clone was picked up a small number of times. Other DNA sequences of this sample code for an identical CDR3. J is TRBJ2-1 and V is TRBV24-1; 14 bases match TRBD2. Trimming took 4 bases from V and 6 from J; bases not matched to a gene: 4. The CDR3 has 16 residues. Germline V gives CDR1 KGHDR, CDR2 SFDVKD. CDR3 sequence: CATSDPGLAGGNEQFF. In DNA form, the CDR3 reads TGTGCCACCAGTGACCCTGGACTAGCGGGAGGCAATGAGCAGTTCTTC.

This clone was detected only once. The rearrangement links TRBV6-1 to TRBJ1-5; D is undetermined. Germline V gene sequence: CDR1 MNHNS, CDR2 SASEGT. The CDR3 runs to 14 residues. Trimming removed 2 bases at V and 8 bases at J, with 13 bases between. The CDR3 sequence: CASSEFFVPEPQHF. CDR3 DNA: TGTGCCAGCAGTGAATTTTTCGTTCCTGAGCCCCAGCATTTT.